Sequencing of this TCR beta chain was carried out in a study of cytomegalovirus exposure and HLA in healthy donors. Only a few counts were recorded for this clone. Both 60 Vbeta primers and 13 Jbeta primers went into the PCR. Sequenced by immunoSEQ multiplex PCR; TCRdb stores in-frame clones only, minus some. The data contain 95,000 to 150,000 clones, more than 60% of them singletons. The CDR3 spans 14 residues. Germline trimming cut 5 bases from V and 3 bases from J; bases unmatched to any gene: 2. Germline-derived CDR1 and CDR2 are SGHAT and FQNNGV. The rearrangement uses TRBV11-2 and TRBJ2-7, with 12 bases identical to TRBD1. The sequencing input was PBMCs. This clonotype was obtained from a young man in good health and CMV-seronegative. The CDR3 region is CASSRDRGLYEQYF. CDR3 nucleotides: TGTGCCAGCAGCAGGGACAGGGGGCTCTACGAGCAGTACTTC.